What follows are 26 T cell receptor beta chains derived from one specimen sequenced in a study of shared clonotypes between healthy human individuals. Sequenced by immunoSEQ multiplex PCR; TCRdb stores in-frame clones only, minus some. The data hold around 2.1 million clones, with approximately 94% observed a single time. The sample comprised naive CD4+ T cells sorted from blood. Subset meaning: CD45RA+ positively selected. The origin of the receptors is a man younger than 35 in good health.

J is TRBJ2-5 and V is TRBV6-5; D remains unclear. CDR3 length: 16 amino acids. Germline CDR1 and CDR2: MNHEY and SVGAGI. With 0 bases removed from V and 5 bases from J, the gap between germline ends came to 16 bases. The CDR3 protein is CASSYSGSVDGETQYF. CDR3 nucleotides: TGTGCCAGCAGTTACTCGGGCTCGGTTGATGGGGAGACCCAGTACTTC.

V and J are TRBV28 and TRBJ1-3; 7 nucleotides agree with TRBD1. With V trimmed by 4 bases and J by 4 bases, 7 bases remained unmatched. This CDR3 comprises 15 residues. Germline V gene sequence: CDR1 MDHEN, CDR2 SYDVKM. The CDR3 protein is CASSSGTVSGNTIYF. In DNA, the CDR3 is TGTGCCAGCAGTTCCGGGACAGTCTCCGGAAACACCATATATTTT.

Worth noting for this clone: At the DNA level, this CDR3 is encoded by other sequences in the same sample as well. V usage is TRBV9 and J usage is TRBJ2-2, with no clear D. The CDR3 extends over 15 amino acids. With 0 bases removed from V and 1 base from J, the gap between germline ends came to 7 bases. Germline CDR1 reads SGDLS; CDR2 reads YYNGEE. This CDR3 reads CASSVVGENTGELFF. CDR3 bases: TGTGCCAGCAGCGTAGTCGGCGAGAACACCGGGGAGCTGTTTTTT.

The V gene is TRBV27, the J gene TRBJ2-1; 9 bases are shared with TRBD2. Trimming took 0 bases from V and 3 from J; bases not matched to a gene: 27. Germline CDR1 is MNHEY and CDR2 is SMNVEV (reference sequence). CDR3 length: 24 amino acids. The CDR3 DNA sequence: TGTGCCAGCAGTTTATCTTGGTCTTTGGCTAGCGGGATTATCTTGAATTACAGCTACAATGAGCAGTTCTTC. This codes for CASSLSWSLASGIILNYSYNEQFF.

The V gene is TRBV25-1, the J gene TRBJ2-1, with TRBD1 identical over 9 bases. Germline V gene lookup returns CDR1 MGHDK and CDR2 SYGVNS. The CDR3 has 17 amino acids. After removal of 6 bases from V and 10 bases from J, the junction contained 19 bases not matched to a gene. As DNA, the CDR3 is TGTGCCAGCAGAGGAGGGGGACCGGGACAGGGAGGATTAGAGCAGTTCTTC. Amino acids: CASRGGGPGQGGLEQFF.

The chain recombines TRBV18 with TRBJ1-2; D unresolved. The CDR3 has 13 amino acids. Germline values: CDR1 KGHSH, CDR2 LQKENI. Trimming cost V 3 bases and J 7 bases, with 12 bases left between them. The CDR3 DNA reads TGTGCCAGCTCACCTCCGATTAGCGGTGGCTACACCTTC. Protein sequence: CASSPPISGGYTF.

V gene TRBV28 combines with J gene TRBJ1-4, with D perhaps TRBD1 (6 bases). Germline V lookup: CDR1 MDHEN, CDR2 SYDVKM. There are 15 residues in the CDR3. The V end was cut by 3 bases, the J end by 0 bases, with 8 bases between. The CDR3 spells CASSFQGPTNEKLFF. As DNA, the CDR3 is TGTGCCAGCAGTTTCCAGGGGCCAACTAATGAAAAACTGTTTTTT.

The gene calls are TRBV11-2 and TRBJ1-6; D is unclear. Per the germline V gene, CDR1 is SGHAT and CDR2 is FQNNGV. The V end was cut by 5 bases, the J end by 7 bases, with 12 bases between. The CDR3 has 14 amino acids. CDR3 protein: CASSREKSNSPLHF. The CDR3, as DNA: TGTGCCAGCAGCCGAGAAAAAAGCAATTCACCCCTCCACTTT.

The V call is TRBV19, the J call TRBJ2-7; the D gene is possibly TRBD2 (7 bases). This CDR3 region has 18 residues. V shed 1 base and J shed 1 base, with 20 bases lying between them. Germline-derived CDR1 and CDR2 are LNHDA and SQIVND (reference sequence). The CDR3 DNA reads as TGTGCCAGTAGTATAGTCCGAGGGGGGACTACCTTTTCCTACGAGCAGTACTTC. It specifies CASSIVRGGTTFSYEQYF.

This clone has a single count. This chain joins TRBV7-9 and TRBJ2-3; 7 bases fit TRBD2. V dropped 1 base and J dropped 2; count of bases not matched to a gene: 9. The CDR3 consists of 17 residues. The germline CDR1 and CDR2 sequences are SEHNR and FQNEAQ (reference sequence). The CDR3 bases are TGTGCCAGCAGCTTAGGTTTGCGGGAGTTGAACACAGATACGCAGTATTTT. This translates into CASSLGLRELNTDTQYF.

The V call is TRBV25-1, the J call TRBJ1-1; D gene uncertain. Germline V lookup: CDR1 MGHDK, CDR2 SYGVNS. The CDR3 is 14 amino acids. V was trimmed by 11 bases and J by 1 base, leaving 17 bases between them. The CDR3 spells CAARGGGWNTEAFF. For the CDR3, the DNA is TGTGCCGCCCGAGGCGGCGGGTGGAACACTGAAGCTTTCTTT.

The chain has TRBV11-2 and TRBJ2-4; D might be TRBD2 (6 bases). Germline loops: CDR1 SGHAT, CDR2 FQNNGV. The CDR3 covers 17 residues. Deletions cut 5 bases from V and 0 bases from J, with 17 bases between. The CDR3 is CASSPRGGTLAKNIQYF. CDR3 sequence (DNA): TGTGCCAGCAGCCCTCGGGGAGGAACTCTAGCCAAAAACATTCAGTACTTC. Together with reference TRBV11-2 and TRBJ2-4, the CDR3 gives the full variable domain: EAGVAQSPRYKIIEKRQSVAFWCNPISGHATLYWYQQILGQGPKLLIQFQNNGVVDDSQLPKDRFSAERLKGVDSTLKIQPAKLEDSAVYLCASSPRGGTLAKNIQYFGAGTRLSVL.

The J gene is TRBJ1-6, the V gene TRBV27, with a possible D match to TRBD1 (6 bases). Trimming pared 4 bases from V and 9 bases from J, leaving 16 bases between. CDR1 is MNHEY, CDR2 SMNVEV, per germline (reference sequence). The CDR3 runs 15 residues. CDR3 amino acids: CASSSRGSSVSPLHF. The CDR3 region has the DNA TGTGCCAGCAGTTCCAGGGGTTCTTCAGTTTCACCCCTCCACTTT.

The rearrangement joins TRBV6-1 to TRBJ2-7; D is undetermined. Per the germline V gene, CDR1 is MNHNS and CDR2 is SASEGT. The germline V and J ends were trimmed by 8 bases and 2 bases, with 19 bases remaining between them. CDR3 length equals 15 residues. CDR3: CASDLEARFPYEQYF. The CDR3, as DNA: TGTGCCAGCGATCTAGAGGCCAGGTTCCCCTACGAGCAGTACTTC.

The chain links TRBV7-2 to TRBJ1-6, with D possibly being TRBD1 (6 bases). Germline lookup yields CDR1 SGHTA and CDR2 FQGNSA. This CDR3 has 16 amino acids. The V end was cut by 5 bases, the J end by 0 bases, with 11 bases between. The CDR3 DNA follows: TGTGCCAGCAGCCGAGACAGGAGCTCCTATAATTCACCCCTCCACTTT. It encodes CASSRDRSSYNSPLHF. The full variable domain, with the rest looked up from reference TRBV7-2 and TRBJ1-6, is GAGVSQSPSNKVTEKGKDVELRCDPISGHTALYWYRQSLGQGLEFLIYFQGNSAPDKSGLPSDRFSAERTGGSVSTLTIQRTQQEDSAVYLCASSRDRSSYNSPLHFGNGTRLTVT.

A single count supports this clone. CDR3 nucleotide sequence: TGTGCCAGCAGTTATGGCGGGACCGGGGAGCTGTTTTTT. This gives the protein CASSYGGTGELFF. This rearrangement joins TRBV2 to TRBJ2-2, with D tentatively TRBD2 (5 bases). From germline, CDR1 is SNHLY and CDR2 FYNNEI. V dropped 5 bases and J dropped 5 bases, with 9 bases sitting between them. The CDR3 extends over 13 amino acids.

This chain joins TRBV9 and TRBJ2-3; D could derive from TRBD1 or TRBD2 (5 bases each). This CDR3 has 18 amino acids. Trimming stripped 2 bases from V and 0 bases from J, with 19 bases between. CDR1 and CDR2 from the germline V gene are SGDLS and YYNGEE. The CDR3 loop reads CASSVGVQGLTSTDTQYF. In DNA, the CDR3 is TGTGCCAGCAGCGTCGGGGTCCAGGGTCTTACTAGCACAGATACGCAGTATTTT.

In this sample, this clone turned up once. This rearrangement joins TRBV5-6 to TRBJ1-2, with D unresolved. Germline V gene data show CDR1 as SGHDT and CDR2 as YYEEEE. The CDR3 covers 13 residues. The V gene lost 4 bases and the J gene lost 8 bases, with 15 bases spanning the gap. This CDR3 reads CASSGRDRVGYTF. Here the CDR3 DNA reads TGTGCCAGCAGCGGCCGTGATAGGGTAGGCTACACCTTC.

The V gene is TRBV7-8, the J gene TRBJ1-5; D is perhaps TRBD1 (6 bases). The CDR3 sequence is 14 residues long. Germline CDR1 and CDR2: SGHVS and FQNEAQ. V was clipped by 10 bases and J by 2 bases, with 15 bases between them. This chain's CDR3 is CATIQGTGNQPQHF. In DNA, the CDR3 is TGTGCCACAATACAGGGAACGGGCAATCAGCCCCAGCATTTT. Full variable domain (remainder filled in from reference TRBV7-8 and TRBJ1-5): GAGVSQSPRYKVAKRGQDVALRCDPISGHVSLFWYQQALGQGPEFLTYFQNEAQLDKSGLPSDRFFAERPEGSVSTLKIQRTQQEDSAVYLCATIQGTGNQPQHFGDGTRLSIL.

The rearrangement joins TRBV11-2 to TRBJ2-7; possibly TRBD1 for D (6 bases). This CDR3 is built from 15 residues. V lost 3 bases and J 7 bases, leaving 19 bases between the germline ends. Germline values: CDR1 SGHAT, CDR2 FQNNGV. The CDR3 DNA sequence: TGTGCCAGCAGCTTGACACGAGGACAGACGCGAGAGCAGTACTTC. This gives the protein CASSLTRGQTREQYF.

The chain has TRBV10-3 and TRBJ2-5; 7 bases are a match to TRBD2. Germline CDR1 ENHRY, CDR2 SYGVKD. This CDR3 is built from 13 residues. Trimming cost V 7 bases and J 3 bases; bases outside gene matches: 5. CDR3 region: CAITPSGEETQYF. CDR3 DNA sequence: TGTGCCATCACCCCTAGCGGAGAAGAGACCCAGTACTTC.

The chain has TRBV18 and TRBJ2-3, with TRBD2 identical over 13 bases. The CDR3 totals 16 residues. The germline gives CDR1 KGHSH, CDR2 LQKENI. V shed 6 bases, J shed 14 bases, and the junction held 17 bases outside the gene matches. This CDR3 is CASSGSGTSGIRRRYF. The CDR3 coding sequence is TGTGCCAGCTCGGGCTCCGGGACTAGCGGGATTAGGCGCCGGTATTTT.

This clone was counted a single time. CDR3 in amino acids: CASSFDRAGPYEQYF. Here the CDR3 DNA reads TGTGCCAGCAGCTTTGACAGGGCTGGACCCTACGAGCAGTACTTC. This chain links TRBV5-4 with TRBJ2-7, with 7 bases aligning to TRBD1. The J segment lost 2 bases and the V segment lost 2 bases, leaving 7 bases of the junction unmatched. The V gene's germline CDR1 is SGHNT and CDR2 YYREEE (reference sequence). The CDR3 totals 15 residues.

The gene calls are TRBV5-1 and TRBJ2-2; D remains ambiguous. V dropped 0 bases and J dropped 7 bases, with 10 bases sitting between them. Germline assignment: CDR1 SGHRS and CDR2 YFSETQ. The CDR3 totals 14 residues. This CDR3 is CASSLGSVGGELFF. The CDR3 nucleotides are TGCGCCAGCAGCTTGGGGTCGGTAGGCGGGGAGCTGTTTTTT.

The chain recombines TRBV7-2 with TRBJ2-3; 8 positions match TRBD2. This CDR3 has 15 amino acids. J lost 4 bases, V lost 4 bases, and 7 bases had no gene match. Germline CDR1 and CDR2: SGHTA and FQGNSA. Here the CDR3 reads CASSSSGSRADTQYF. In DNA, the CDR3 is TGTGCCAGCAGCTCGAGCGGGAGTCGGGCAGATACGCAGTATTTT. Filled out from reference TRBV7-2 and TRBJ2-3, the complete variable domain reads GAGVSQSPSNKVTEKGKDVELRCDPISGHTALYWYRQSLGQGLEFLIYFQGNSAPDKSGLPSDRFSAERTGGSVSTLTIQRTQQEDSAVYLCASSSSGSRADTQYFGPGTRLTVL.

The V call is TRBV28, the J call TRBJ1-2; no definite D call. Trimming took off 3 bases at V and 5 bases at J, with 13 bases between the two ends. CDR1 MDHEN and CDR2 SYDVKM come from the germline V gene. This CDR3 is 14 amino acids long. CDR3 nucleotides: TGTGCCAGCAGTTTCCGTCAGGCTTCGTATGGCTACACCTTC. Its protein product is CASSFRQASYGYTF.